The rows below give T cell receptor beta chains drawn from one sample of a study of CD8 T cells in Susac syndrome. TCRdb re-called the immunoSEQ multiplex PCR reads through MiXCR, storing one row per CDR3 protein. The sample includes more than 150,000 distinct CDR3 sequences, 85% to 95% seen only once; the top ten take 0.16%. Specimen: CD4+ T cells from PBMCs. These receptors originate from a human donor with Susac syndrome. CDR3s leave out the opening cysteine and the closing phenylalanine or tryptophan. Each record gives: J gene, V gene, CDR3 protein.

j_call: TRBJ2-1
v_call: TRBV20-1
cdr3_aa: SARRSNEQF

j_call: TRBJ2-2
v_call: TRBV15
cdr3_aa: ATSDGLAVTGELF

j_call: TRBJ1-5
v_call: TRBV6-5
cdr3_aa: ASRSTADSNQPQH

j_call: TRBJ2-7
v_call: TRBV4-1
cdr3_aa: ASSQDGDRAAYEQY

j_call: TRBJ2-7
v_call: TRBV25-1
cdr3_aa: ASMSPSSYEQY

j_call: TRBJ2-3
v_call: TRBV5-1
cdr3_aa: ASSWGGQGLTDTQY

j_call: TRBJ2-1
v_call: TRBV7-3
cdr3_aa: ASSLAGGREQF

j_call: TRBJ2-5
v_call: TRBV6-5
cdr3_aa: ATTAGVAQETLY

j_call: TRBJ1-5
v_call: TRBV7-9
cdr3_aa: ASSLAVQSGDQPQH

j_call: TRBJ2-5
v_call: TRBV29-1
cdr3_aa: SVGPRLGGETQY